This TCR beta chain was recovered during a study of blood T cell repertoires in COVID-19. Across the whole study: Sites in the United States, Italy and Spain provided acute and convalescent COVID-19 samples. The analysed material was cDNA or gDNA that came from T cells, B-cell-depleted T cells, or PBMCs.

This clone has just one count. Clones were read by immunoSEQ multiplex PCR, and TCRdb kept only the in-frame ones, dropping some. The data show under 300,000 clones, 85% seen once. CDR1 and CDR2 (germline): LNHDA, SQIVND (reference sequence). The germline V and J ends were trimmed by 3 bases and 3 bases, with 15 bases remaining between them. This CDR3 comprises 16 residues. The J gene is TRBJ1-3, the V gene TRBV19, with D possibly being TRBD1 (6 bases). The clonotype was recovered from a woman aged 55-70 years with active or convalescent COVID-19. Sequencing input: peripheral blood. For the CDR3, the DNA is TGTGCCAGTAGTATTGGGGGCAGTTGGAATGGAAACACCATATATTTT. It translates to CASSIGGSWNGNTIYF.